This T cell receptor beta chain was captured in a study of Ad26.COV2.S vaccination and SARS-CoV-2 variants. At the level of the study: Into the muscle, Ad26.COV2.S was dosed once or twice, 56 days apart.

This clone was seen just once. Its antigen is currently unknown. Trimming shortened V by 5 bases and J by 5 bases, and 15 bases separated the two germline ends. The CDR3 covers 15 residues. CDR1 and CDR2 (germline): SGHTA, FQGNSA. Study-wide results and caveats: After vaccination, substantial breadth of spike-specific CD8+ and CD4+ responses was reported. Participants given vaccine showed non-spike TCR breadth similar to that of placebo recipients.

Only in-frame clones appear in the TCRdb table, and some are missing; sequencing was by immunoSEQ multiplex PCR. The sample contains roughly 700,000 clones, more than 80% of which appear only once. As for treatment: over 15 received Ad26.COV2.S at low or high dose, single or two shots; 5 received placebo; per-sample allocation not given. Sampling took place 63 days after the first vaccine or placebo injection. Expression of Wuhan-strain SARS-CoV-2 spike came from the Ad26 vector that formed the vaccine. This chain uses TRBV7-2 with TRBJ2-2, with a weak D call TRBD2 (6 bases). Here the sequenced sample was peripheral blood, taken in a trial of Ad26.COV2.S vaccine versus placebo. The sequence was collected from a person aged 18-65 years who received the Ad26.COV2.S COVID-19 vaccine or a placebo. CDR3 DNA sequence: TGTGCCAGCAGCGAGTCCGGGGGTTATACCGGGGAGCTGTTTTTT. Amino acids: CASSESGGYTGELFF.